A single sample is the source of the 20 T cell receptor beta chains below, sequenced in a study of beta chain features in type 1 diabetes. Study-wide results and limits: For Type 1 diabetes patients, all four CD4+ subsets carried TCRB CDR3s that were moderately but significantly shorter.

All of the isolated RNA was reverse transcribed, so expressed TCRB transcripts were sequenced. Assay: immunoSEQ multiplex PCR; the TCRdb copy retains only in-frame clones and omits some. The repertoire holds approximately 150,000 clones, with around 13% as singletons. No antigen has been identified for these receptors. Sequenced: central memory CD4+ T cells from blood. The receptor set was obtained from a man aged 18 to 29 with type 1 diabetes.

Only a few counts were recorded for this clone. The chain has TRBV2 and TRBJ1-4; tentative D call: TRBD1 (5 bases). This CDR3 contains 17 residues. CDR1 and CDR2 (germline): SNHLY, FYNNEI. V was pared by 5 bases and J by 4 bases, with 20 bases between. This CDR3 is CASSKGDSRSFNEKLFF. The DNA of the CDR3 is TGTGCCAGCAGTAAAGGGGACTCACGGAGCTTTAATGAAAAACTGTTTTTT.

This clone was seen a handful of times. The chain is built from TRBV10-3 and TRBJ2-7, with D hard to call. There are 14 residues in the CDR3. The V gene lost 3 bases and the J gene lost 0 bases, with 9 bases spanning the gap. Per germline, CDR1 ENHRY and CDR2 SYGVKD. Here the CDR3 reads CAISEGPDSYEQYF. The CDR3 nucleotides read TGTGCCATCAGTGAAGGGCCAGACTCCTACGAGCAGTACTTC.

This clone came up many times. Different DNA sequences within this sample yield the same CDR3. V is TRBV5-1 and J is TRBJ2-1; D tentatively fits TRBD1 or TRBD2 (6 bases each). The V and J ends lost 0 bases and 0 bases respectively, with 10 bases between them. Germline CDR1 SGHRS, CDR2 YFSETQ. The CDR3 consists of 16 residues. The CDR3 reads CASSLAGASSYNEQFF. The DNA of the CDR3 is TGCGCCAGCAGCTTGGCGGGGGCCAGCTCCTACAATGAGCAGTTCTTC.

This chain connects TRBV13 to TRBJ2-1; 7 nucleotides agree with TRBD1. CDR1 and CDR2 (germline): PRHDT, FYEKMQ (reference sequence). The CDR3 covers 15 residues. The ends lost 7 bases at V and 4 bases at J; junction bases unmatched: 10. CDR3 sequence: CASTLGQADYNEQFF. DNA of the CDR3: TGTGCCAGCACCCTAGGACAGGCGGATTACAATGAGCAGTTCTTC.

This clone occurred a few times. The rearrangement joins TRBV28 to TRBJ1-2; a possible D gene is TRBD1 (5 bases). The CDR3 is made up of 14 amino acids. Per the germline V gene, CDR1 is MDHEN and CDR2 is SYDVKM. The ends were cut back, 5 bases at V and 4 bases at J, with 14 bases in the middle. Written as DNA, the CDR3 is TGTGCCAGCAGTGGGGCACAGGTCCTCTATGGCTACACCTTC. Translated, it gives CASSGAQVLYGYTF.

The chain carries TRBV2 and TRBJ1-1; D might be TRBD1 (5 bases). This CDR3 region has 14 residues. Per germline, CDR1 SNHLY and CDR2 FYNNEI. V gave up 7 bases and J gave up 3 bases, with 15 bases separating them. CDR3 DNA: TGTGCCAGCACCGTACAGCGGGGGTACACTGAAGCTTTCTTT. It is translated as CASTVQRGYTEAFF.

This clone was recorded once. The chain uses TRBV6-1 and TRBJ2-1, with D maybe TRBD1 (6 bases). V lost 10 bases to trimming and J lost 2 bases, with 15 bases between them. The CDR3 is 14 amino acids. Germline CDR1 MNHNS, CDR2 SASEGT. CDR3 in DNA: TGTGCCACCGCCGCCAGGGACACCTACAATGAGCAGTTCTTC. It encodes CATAARDTYNEQFF.

This clone is classed as medium-sized (0.01 to 0.1%). This chain links TRBV30 with TRBJ2-5; D is ambiguous. Looked up from germline, CDR1 is GTSNPN and CDR2 is SVGIG (reference sequence). The V end lost 0 bases, the J end lost 2 bases, and 7 bases lay between the germline ends. This CDR3 has 13 amino acids. The CDR3 sequence is CAWSVRRQETQYF. The DNA of the CDR3 is TGTGCCTGGAGTGTACGGCGGCAAGAGACCCAGTACTTC.

This clone has more than one count but fewer than ten. J is TRBJ2-1 and V is TRBV19; D possibly uses TRBD1 or TRBD2 (5 bases each). Germline V gives CDR1 LNHDA, CDR2 SQIVND (reference sequence). V shed 7 bases and J shed 0 bases, with 13 bases lying between them. This CDR3 is built from 15 residues. CDR3 bases: TGTGCCAGTACCGACCCGGGACGCTCCTACAATGAGCAGTTCTTC. Translating it yields CASTDPGRSYNEQFF.

In its sample, this clone was seen a few times. V usage is TRBV11-2 and J usage is TRBJ2-1; possibly TRBD2 for D (5 bases). V was pared by 2 bases and J by 7 bases, with 6 bases between. Germline V lookup: CDR1 SGHAT, CDR2 FQNNGV. CDR3 length: 12 residues. The CDR3: CASSLWRNEQFF. Written as DNA, the CDR3 is TGTGCCAGCAGCTTATGGAGGAATGAGCAGTTCTTC.

V usage is TRBV28 and J usage is TRBJ2-2; D gene unclear. Germline V gene lookup returns CDR1 MDHEN and CDR2 SYDVKM. V gave up 6 bases and J gave up 4 bases, with 3 bases separating them. The CDR3 extends over 11 amino acids. CDR3 nucleotide sequence: TGTGCCAGCAGAACCACCGGGGAGCTGTTTTTT. This gives the protein CASRTTGELFF. The full variable domain, its missing parts supplied by reference TRBV28 and TRBJ2-2, is DVKVTQSSRYLVKRTGEKVFLECVQDMDHENMFWYRQDPGLGLRLIYFSYDVKMKEKGDIPEGYSVSREKKERFSLILESASTNQTSMYLCASRTTGELFFGEGSRLTVL.

In this sample, this clone turned up a few times. V is TRBV5-1 and J is TRBJ2-3; D call uncertain. Trimming stripped 1 base from V and 0 bases from J, with 12 bases between. This CDR3 has 16 amino acids. CDR1 and CDR2 from the germline V gene are SGHRS and YFSETQ. The CDR3 here is CASSLSGTPSTDTQYF. The CDR3 bases are TGCGCCAGCAGCTTGTCGGGTACCCCTAGCACAGATACGCAGTATTTT.

This rearrangement joins TRBV28 to TRBJ2-7; the D gene is possibly TRBD1 (5 bases). This CDR3 comprises 15 residues. V shed 5 bases and J shed 4 bases, with 18 bases lying between them. Germline V gene sequence: CDR1 MDHEN, CDR2 SYDVKM. The CDR3: CASSPPRPGMYEQYF. DNA for the CDR3: TGTGCCAGCAGTCCTCCTAGGCCAGGGATGTACGAGCAGTACTTC.

The chain couples TRBV10-3 to TRBJ1-1; perhaps TRBD1 as D (5 bases). CDR3 length: 12 amino acids. V lost 9 bases and J lost 1, with 9 bases in between. Germline lookup yields CDR1 ENHRY and CDR2 SYGVKD. Here the CDR3 DNA reads TGTGCCATGAGGACATCGAACACTGAAGCTTTCTTT. Its translation is CAMRTSNTEAFF.

This clone was observed a handful of times. The rearrangement joins TRBV7-2 to TRBJ2-7; perhaps TRBD1 as D (7 bases). Germline lookup yields CDR1 SGHTA and CDR2 FQGNSA. With 3 bases removed from V and 2 bases from J, the gap between germline ends came to 14 bases. The CDR3 contains 15 residues. CDR3 coding DNA: TGTGCCAGCAGCTTGACAGGGTCGGGAGCCTACGAGCAGTACTTC. This sequence encodes CASSLTGSGAYEQYF.

This clone was picked up a small number of times. The chain links TRBV15 to TRBJ2-5; D is possibly TRBD1 (6 bases). V shed 1 base and J shed 5 bases, with 14 bases lying between them. This CDR3 contains 15 residues. Germline values: CDR1 LNHNV, CDR2 YYDKDF (reference sequence). The CDR3 protein is CATSRVGAALETQYF. CDR3 DNA sequence: TGTGCCACCAGCAGAGTGGGGGCAGCACTCGAGACCCAGTACTTC.

The chain joins TRBV29-1 to TRBJ1-2, with no clear D. The germline V and J ends were trimmed by 5 bases and 4 bases, with 14 bases remaining between them. This CDR3 is built from 13 residues. The germline V gene encodes CDR1 SQVTM and CDR2 ANQGSEA. This chain's CDR3 is CSVFPSDTYGYTF. CDR3 nucleotide sequence: TGCAGCGTTTTCCCCAGCGATACCTATGGCTACACCTTC.

This chain connects TRBV9 to TRBJ2-3; D is unclear. The CDR3 consists of 12 residues. V dropped 4 bases and J dropped 2 bases, with 5 bases sitting between them. From germline, CDR1 is SGDLS and CDR2 YYNGEE. The CDR3 region has the DNA TGTGCCAGCAGCATTGACACAGATACGCAGTATTTT. This codes for CASSIDTDTQYF.

The V and J genes are TRBV9 and TRBJ1-5, with D perhaps matching TRBD1 (5 bases). CDR1 is SGDLS and CDR2 is YYNGEE in the germline V gene. The CDR3 has 16 amino acids. With 0 bases removed from V and 5 bases from J, the gap between germline ends came to 15 bases. The CDR3 DNA reads as TGTGCCAGCAGCGTAGGAGCCAGGGTAGGGGATCAGCCCCAGCATTTT. Translation gives CASSVGARVGDQPQHF.

This clone was counted only a few times. The V and J genes are TRBV7-8 and TRBJ2-2; D could derive from TRBD1 or TRBD2 (5 bases each). Germline V gene lookup returns CDR1 SGHVS and CDR2 FQNEAQ. The CDR3 is 18 residues long. Trimming removed 1 base from V and 2 bases from J, with 17 bases in between. CDR3 sequence reads: CASSLGVFGTANTGELFF. CDR3 nucleotides: TGTGCCAGCAGCTTAGGAGTTTTCGGGACGGCTAACACCGGGGAGCTGTTTTTT. The variable domain in full, completed from reference TRBV7-8 and TRBJ2-2, reads GAGVSQSPRYKVAKRGQDVALRCDPISGHVSLFWYQQALGQGPEFLTYFQNEAQLDKSGLPSDRFFAERPEGSVSTLKIQRTQQEDSAVYLCASSLGVFGTANTGELFFGEGSRLTVL.